This T cell receptor (beta chain) was observed in a study of blood T cell repertoires in COVID-19. The wider study: T cells, B-cell-depleted T cells, or PBMCs provided the cDNA or gDNA that served as material.

Regarding this clone: The sample has other DNA sequences that encode this CDR3 too.

The protocol was immunoSEQ multiplex PCR, while the TCRdb copy is restricted to in-frame clones and leaves out a portion. The top ten hold about 10% of the sample, which has 250,000 or so clones, approximately 86% seen once. The CDR3 loop spans 12 amino acids. The germline V gene has CDR1 SGHRS and CDR2 YFSETQ. V was trimmed by 0 bases and J by 3 bases, leaving 4 bases between them. Sample: peripheral blood. This sequence was found in a man aged 35-49 years with active or convalescent COVID-19. The rearrangement joins TRBV5-1 to TRBJ2-7, with D hard to call. As DNA, the CDR3 is TGCGCCAGCAGCTTGGGCGGCTACGAGCAGTACTTC. Encoded protein: CASSLGGYEQYF.